One and the same sample provided the 25 T cell receptor beta chains below, sequenced in a study of Tregs in tolerant kidney transplant recipients. Mixed chimerism was transient after nonmyeloablative marrow transplants from related graft donors. Profiling relied on immunoSEQ multiplex PCR, and the TCRdb table lists in-frame clones only, not all of them. The table records approximately 50,000 clones, roughly nine tenths of them present only once. The sequenced sample was CD8+ T cells from blood (PBMCs), obtained 24 months after the transplant. The source is a human patient who received a combined kidney and bone marrow transplant. Among the T cells, some may be from the graft donor.

The gene calls are TRBV19 and TRBJ1-2, with a weak D call TRBD1 (6 bases). CDR3 length: 13 amino acids. Germline lookup yields CDR1 LNHDA and CDR2 SQIVND (reference sequence). V was cut by 7 bases and J by 3 bases, with 12 bases left in between. CDR3: CASTDDRYYGYTF. In DNA form, the CDR3 reads TGTGCCAGTACCGACGACAGGTACTATGGCTACACCTTC.

This clone was detected a few times. V usage is TRBV14 and J usage is TRBJ2-3; D gene uncertain. The CDR3 totals 14 residues. Per the germline V gene, CDR1 is SGHDN and CDR2 is FVKESK. V lost 1 base to trimming and J lost 2 bases, with 7 bases between them. CDR3: CASSQGRHTDTQYF. As DNA, the CDR3 is TGTGCCAGCAGCCAAGGCAGGCACACAGATACGCAGTATTTT.

This clone was counted a single time. The genes are TRBV5-6 and TRBJ1-1; no definite D call. This CDR3 comprises 15 residues. Germline values: CDR1 SGHDT, CDR2 YYEEEE. Trimming took 6 bases from V and 0 from J, leaving 15 bases between them. The CDR3 is CASTYLQSLNTEAFF. The CDR3 nucleotides are TGTGCCAGCACCTACCTACAGAGCTTGAACACTGAAGCTTTCTTT.

In its sample, this clone was seen once. The V gene is TRBV30, the J gene TRBJ1-4, with D perhaps TRBD1 (5 bases). With 4 bases removed from V and 8 bases from J, the gap between germline ends came to 17 bases. Germline V gene data show CDR1 as GTSNPN and CDR2 as SVGIG (reference sequence). The CDR3 contains 14 residues. The CDR3 DNA reads TGTGCCTGGAATTGGCCGGGGGATTACGAAAAACTGTTTTTT. The encoded protein is CAWNWPGDYEKLFF.

The chain carries TRBV6-5 and TRBJ2-7; 7 bases agree with TRBD2. Germline V CDR1 and CDR2: MNHEY, SVGAGI. CDR3 length: 15 amino acids. The V gene end was trimmed by 2 bases and the J gene end by 2 bases; junction bases not matched to a gene: 6. The CDR3 DNA reads TGTGCCAGCAGTTACGGGTCTAGCGGTACCTACGAGCAGTACTTC. It translates to CASSYGSSGTYEQYF.

V and J are TRBV15 and TRBJ2-7; D might be TRBD2 (6 bases). Per the germline V gene, CDR1 is LNHNV and CDR2 is YYDKDF (reference sequence). V was pared by 5 bases and J by 3 bases, with 14 bases between. This CDR3 has 14 residues. The CDR3 protein is CATSGSGGLYEQYF. Written as DNA, the CDR3 is TGTGCCACCAGCGGCTCAGGAGGGCTCTACGAGCAGTACTTC.

The rearrangement joins TRBV27 to TRBJ2-7, with 7 nucleotides matching TRBD1. The V segment lost 5 bases and the J segment 4 bases; nucleotides outside the gene matches: 8. This CDR3 spans 14 amino acids. Looked up from germline, CDR1 is MNHEY and CDR2 is SMNVEV (reference sequence). The DNA of the CDR3 is TGTGCCAGCAGTACGAGAGGGGGCGGTTACGAGCAGTACTTC. It is translated as CASSTRGGGYEQYF.

The chain links TRBV5-1 to TRBJ2-5, with a weak D call TRBD2 (5 bases). Germline V gives CDR1 SGHRS, CDR2 YFSETQ. V lost 3 bases and J lost 2, with 11 bases in between. The CDR3 is 14 residues long. CDR3 nucleotide sequence: TGCGCCAGCAGCTCCGGGGTTTTTCAAGAGACCCAGTACTTC. Its translation is CASSSGVFQETQYF.

The J gene is TRBJ2-2, the V gene TRBV4-1; TRBD1 aligns across 8 bases. V trimming: 4 bases; J trimming: 6 bases; junction bases outside the gene matches: 4. Germline values: CDR1 MGHRA, CDR2 YSYEKL. This CDR3 has 14 amino acids. CDR3 residues: CASSRTTGAGELFF. Here the CDR3 DNA reads TGCGCCAGCAGCCGAACGACAGGGGCCGGGGAGCTGTTTTTT.

V and J are TRBV6-6 and TRBJ1-2; 9 bases line up with TRBD1. This CDR3 spans 13 amino acids. Trimming removed 6 bases from V and 6 bases from J; junction bases left unmatched: 5. The germline gives CDR1 MNHNY, CDR2 SVGAGI (reference sequence). The CDR3 region is CASRSQGADGYTF. CDR3 nucleotide sequence: TGTGCCAGCAGATCACAGGGGGCGGATGGCTACACCTTC.

The V call is TRBV29-1, the J call TRBJ2-7; 11 bases agree with TRBD2. V lost 7 bases to trimming and J lost 2 bases; unmatched junction nucleotides: 7. CDR1 SQVTM and CDR2 ANQGSEA come from the germline V gene. The CDR3 runs 14 residues. The CDR3 loop is CSAVGLAGPYEQYF. Here the CDR3 DNA reads TGCAGCGCCGTTGGACTAGCGGGTCCCTACGAGCAGTACTTC.

J is TRBJ2-7 and V is TRBV4-3; a weak D match, TRBD1 (5 bases). The CDR3 extends over 13 amino acids. Germline loops: CDR1 LGHNA, CDR2 YSLEER. V was clipped by 4 bases and J by 4 bases, with 11 bases between them. The CDR3 spells CASSLREGYEQYF. The CDR3, as DNA: TGCGCCAGCAGCCTCAGGGAAGGTTACGAGCAGTACTTC.

The chain links TRBV4-2 to TRBJ2-7, with 11 nucleotides matching TRBD2. This CDR3 has 16 residues. Germline values: CDR1 LGHNA, CDR2 YNFKEQ. The trim removed 1 base at V and 4 bases at J, leaving 6 bases unmatched. CDR3 nucleotide sequence: TGTGCCAGCAGCCAAGGCAGTAGCGGGAGGGGATACGAGCAGTACTTC. Its protein product is CASSQGSSGRGYEQYF.

The V and J genes are TRBV9 and TRBJ2-3, with a possible D match to TRBD1 (5 bases). Trimming took off 0 bases at V and 2 bases at J, with 13 bases between the two ends. This CDR3 spans 16 amino acids. Looked up from germline, CDR1 is SGDLS and CDR2 is YYNGEE. In nucleotides, the CDR3 is TGTGCCAGCAGCGTAGAAAATGGGGCGCCCACAGATACGCAGTATTTT. The encoded protein is CASSVENGAPTDTQYF.

In this sample, this clone turned up many times. This chain uses TRBV10-3 with TRBJ1-2; 7 bases line up with TRBD1. V trimming: 0 bases; J trimming: 4 bases; junction bases outside the gene matches: 8. The CDR3 runs to 16 residues. CDR1 and CDR2 (germline): ENHRY, SYGVKD. The CDR3 DNA is TGTGCCATCAGTGAGTCTTTGAGGGGGCAGATCTATGGCTACACCTTC. This codes for CAISESLRGQIYGYTF.

The V gene is TRBV7-6, the J gene TRBJ2-5, with D tentatively TRBD2 (6 bases). CDR1 and CDR2 from the germline V gene are SGHVS and FNYEAQ. V lost 1 base to trimming and J lost 2 bases, with 8 bases between them. The CDR3 sequence is 14 residues long. CDR3 nucleotides: TGTGCCAGCAGCTTAGTGGGACTTCAAGAGACCCAGTACTTC. Translated, it gives CASSLVGLQETQYF.

The chain joins TRBV11-2 to TRBJ2-1; D not resolved. V lost 5 bases, J lost 4 bases, and 12 bases lay in between. The CDR3 loop spans 14 amino acids. Germline V gives CDR1 SGHAT, CDR2 FQNNGV. The CDR3 is CASSATMGYNEQFF. CDR3 sequence (DNA): TGTGCCAGCAGCGCCACTATGGGTTACAATGAGCAGTTCTTC.

The chain links TRBV5-6 to TRBJ2-2; TRBD2 might be the D (7 bases). Germline lookup yields CDR1 SGHDT and CDR2 YYEEEE. The CDR3 loop spans 14 amino acids. Trimming left V 6 bases short and J 5 bases short, with 14 bases between. CDR3 bases: TGTGCCAGCACCCCGGGGGGCATAACCGGGGAGCTGTTTTTT. Translation: CASTPGGITGELFF.

CDR3 protein: CAIGDRGQDEQFF. DNA for the CDR3: TGTGCCATCGGGGACAGAGGACAAGATGAGCAGTTCTTC. The chain employs TRBV10-3 and TRBJ2-1; 7 positions match TRBD1. Germline CDR1 is ENHRY and CDR2 is SYGVKD. V lost 8 bases, J lost 8 bases, and 9 bases stayed unmatched. CDR3 size: 13 residues.

The V call is TRBV18, the J call TRBJ2-6; 8 bases map to TRBD1. The CDR3 runs to 21 residues. Germline CDR1 KGHSH, CDR2 LQKENI. V was pared by 3 bases and J by 0 bases, with 16 bases of the junction left unmatched. The CDR3 sequence is CASSPGQGQKPYHSGANVLTF. CDR3 coding DNA: TGTGCCAGCTCACCCGGACAGGGCCAAAAACCTTATCACTCTGGGGCCAACGTCCTGACTTTC.

This chain joins TRBV9 and TRBJ2-7; 7 bases are a match to TRBD1. Trimming at V came to 0 bases and at J to 6 bases, leaving 12 bases not matched to a gene. The CDR3 contains 16 residues. The germline V gene encodes CDR1 SGDLS and CDR2 YYNGEE. This CDR3 reads CASSVGPGQSSLEQYF. As DNA, the CDR3 is TGTGCCAGCAGCGTAGGTCCGGGACAGTCCTCTCTCGAGCAGTACTTC.

The chain uses TRBV13 and TRBJ2-7; D might be TRBD2 (5 bases). The CDR3 extends over 15 amino acids. V shed 5 bases and J shed 0 bases, with 14 bases lying between them. The germline CDR1 and CDR2 sequences are PRHDT and FYEKMQ (reference sequence). In DNA, the CDR3 is TGTGCCAGCAGCCTCCAAGGGAGTAGCTCCTACGAGCAGTACTTC. It codes for CASSLQGSSSYEQYF.

The genes are TRBV5-1 and TRBJ2-3, with D hard to call. Germline V gene sequence: CDR1 SGHRS, CDR2 YFSETQ. V lost 1 base, J lost 2 bases, and 8 bases lay in between. The CDR3 covers 14 residues. CDR3 in DNA: TGCGCCAGCAGCTTGTCGGAGTCCACAGATACGCAGTATTTT. This encodes CASSLSESTDTQYF.

This chain joins TRBV11-3 and TRBJ2-3; tentative D call: TRBD1 (5 bases). The CDR3 spans 13 residues. The V end was cut by 1 base, the J end by 4 bases, with 6 bases between. The germline V gene encodes CDR1 SGHNT and CDR2 YENEEA. CDR3: CASSLGGPDTQYF. CDR3 coding DNA: TGTGCCAGCAGCTTAGGGGGCCCAGATACGCAGTATTTT.

J is TRBJ1-1 and V is TRBV6-1, with D uncertain. The CDR3 is made up of 13 amino acids. Germline V gene lookup returns CDR1 MNHNS and CDR2 SASEGT. The V and J ends lost 6 bases and 3 bases respectively, with 11 bases between them. For the CDR3, the DNA is TGTGCCAGCAGAGAGTGGTTGGACACTGAAGCTTTCTTT. It specifies CASREWLDTEAFF.